This TCR beta chain was recovered during a study of blood T cell repertoires in COVID-19. Study context: Sites in the United States, Italy and Spain provided acute and convalescent COVID-19 samples. Sample material is recorded as cDNA or gDNA derived from T cells, B-cell-depleted T cells, or PBMCs.

Germline V lookup: CDR1 MNHNY, CDR2 SVGAGI (reference sequence). The CDR3 is 14 amino acids. The ends lost 2 bases at V and 7 bases at J; junction bases unmatched: 4. Using immunoSEQ multiplex PCR, the repertoire was profiled, and TCRdb retains in-frame clones only, with some absent. The sample has tens of thousands of clones, 75% to 85% seen once. The sequencing sample was made of peripheral blood. The J gene is TRBJ2-1, the V gene TRBV6-6, with TRBD2 identical over 8 bases. The TCR comes from a woman older than 75 with acute or convalescent COVID-19. Here the CDR3 reads CASSYPGGGNEQFF. In DNA, the CDR3 is TGTGCCAGCAGTTACCCGGGGGGGGGAAATGAGCAGTTCTTC.